A single T cell receptor (beta chain) is shown here with its context. The data were obtained in a study of CD8 T cells in Susac syndrome. Trimming left V 2 bases short and J 0 bases short, with 7 bases between. The germline CDR1 and CDR2 sequences are ENHRY and SYGVKD. The CDR3 totals 14 residues. The authors reverse transcribed roughly 0.5 to 1 ug RNA with random hexamers. One entry per CDR3 protein results from TCRdb running MiXCR on the immunoSEQ multiplex PCR reads. The sample has around 300,000 distinct CDR3 sequences; approximately 85% are singletons. This clonotype was obtained from a human donor with multiple sclerosis. The sample taken for sequencing was CD8+ T cells from PBMCs. The rearrangement links TRBV10-3 to TRBJ1-1; D is uncertain. The CDR3: CAISEDTLNTEAFF. For the CDR3, the DNA is TGTGCCATCAGTGAGGACACGCTGAACACTGAAGCTTTCTTT.